A single sample is the source of the 7 T cell receptor beta chains below, sequenced in a study of cytotoxic CD8 clonotypes in ibrutinib-treated CLL. TCRdb keeps only in-frame clones here, not all; method: immunoSEQ multiplex PCR. The sample carries 300,000 to 350,000 clones, about 80% recorded once. This material consisted of PBMCs, taken before ibrutinib treatment. These receptors were obtained from a human donor with chronic lymphocytic leukemia.

The chain carries TRBV15 and TRBJ1-1; 8 positions match TRBD1. This CDR3 is 14 amino acids long. Losses at the gene ends were 6 bases for V and 12 bases for J; bases not matched to a gene: 15. Germline CDR1 and CDR2: LNHNV and YYDKDF (reference sequence). The CDR3 DNA reads as TGTGCCACCAGAGCAGGGCGGCAGGGGGCCGAATCTTTCTTT. Protein: CATRAGRQGAESFF.

This chain links TRBV19 with TRBJ2-1; 10 nucleotides agree with TRBD2. V dropped 3 bases and J dropped 10; count of bases not matched to a gene: 9. The germline CDR1 and CDR2 sequences are LNHDA and SQIVND (reference sequence). The CDR3 length is 15 residues. In DNA form, the CDR3 reads TGTGCCAGTAGTATTAGTAGCGGGGGGACACAGGAGCAGTTCTTC. It yields the protein CASSISSGGTQEQFF.

V usage is TRBV9 and J usage is TRBJ1-1; D gene unclear. V was clipped by 4 bases and J by 1 base, with 8 bases between them. CDR1 and CDR2 from the germline V gene are SGDLS and YYNGEE. This CDR3 has 13 amino acids. The CDR3 nucleotides read TGTGCCAGCAGCCTCACATGGAACACTGAAGCTTTCTTT. Protein product: CASSLTWNTEAFF.

J is TRBJ2-7 and V is TRBV30, with D possibly matching TRBD1 (6 bases). CDR3 length: 12 amino acids. Germline V CDR1 and CDR2: GTSNPN, SVGIG (reference sequence). V was pared by 0 bases and J by 12 bases, with 15 bases between. CDR3 residues: CAWSVLDSWVYF. The CDR3 DNA sequence: TGTGCCTGGAGTGTGTTGGACAGTTGGGTGTACTTC.

The chain is built from TRBV19 and TRBJ1-2; unclear D gene. The V gene lost 6 bases and the J gene lost 6 bases, with 14 bases spanning the gap. The length of the CDR3 is 13 residues. Germline loops: CDR1 LNHDA, CDR2 SQIVND (reference sequence). Here the CDR3 reads CASSTAGSDGYTF. The CDR3 region has the DNA TGTGCCAGTAGCACGGCTGGGAGCGATGGCTACACCTTC.

This chain links TRBV18 with TRBJ1-1; the D gene is possibly TRBD1 (6 bases). The CDR3 consists of 13 residues. With 8 bases removed from V and 3 bases from J, the gap between germline ends came to 13 bases. Looked up from germline, CDR1 is KGHSH and CDR2 is LQKENI. The CDR3: CASASRQDTEAFF. CDR3 nucleotides: TGTGCCAGCGCCTCCCGACAGGACACTGAAGCTTTCTTT.

This rearrangement joins TRBV4-1 to TRBJ1-2; TRBD1 matches at 7 bases. Trimming removed 2 bases from V and 4 bases from J; junction bases left unmatched: 13. CDR3 length: 17 amino acids. Germline V gene data show CDR1 as MGHRA and CDR2 as YSYEKL. DNA of the CDR3: TGCGCCAGCAGCCAATTCGCGACAGGGCCCGCACCCTATGGCTACACCTTC. This sequence encodes CASSQFATGPAPYGYTF.